This T cell receptor (beta chain) appears in the sequencing data of a study of blood T cell repertoires in COVID-19. Study-wide background: Nucleic acid was either cDNA or gDNA, and it came from T cells, B-cell-depleted T cells, or PBMCs.

Original handling: Amplification of reference gene primers provided the estimated nucleated cell counts. The table came from immunoSEQ multiplex PCR; TCRdb's copy has only in-frame clones and leaves some out. The V and J calls and clone size come from that table; D and trimming were worked out from the DNA. The sample includes around 270,000 clones, about nine tenths of them seen just once. Trimming cost V 0 bases and J 4 bases, with 11 bases left between them. Germline V gene lookup returns CDR1 SGHTS and CDR2 YDEGEE. The CDR3 runs to 15 residues. The TCR was taken from a man aged 40-50 years who had recovered from COVID-19. The gene calls are TRBV5-8 and TRBJ1-5; D is possibly TRBD1 (6 bases). The material sequenced was peripheral blood. The chain's CDR3 is CASSLAIGQNQPQHF. CDR3 coding DNA: TGTGCCAGCAGCTTGGCCATAGGACAGAATCAGCCCCAGCATTTT.